This T cell receptor (beta chain) was obtained from a study of cytomegalovirus exposure and HLA in healthy donors listed by TCRdb under 2017. Broadly, across the study: An earlier analysis of approximately 590 of the donors reported 250 to 300 Gb of sequence data and roughly 100 million unique TCR beta sequences from 150 million to 200 million T cells. An early release covering about 600 HLA-typed donors comprised about 320 gigabases of sequencing data and some 79 million unique TCR sequences. Among the roughly 400 genotyped donors, around 81% belonged to the genetic ancestry cluster associated with self-reported Caucasian donors. The study aimed to test whether signatures of past pathogen exposure could be identified by cataloging public T cell receptors. The study used immunosequencing to profile the T cell repertoires of under 700 subjects and linked those repertoires to cytomegalovirus serostatus. Along with the approximately 700-subject first cohort, a separate validation cohort of around 110 different subjects was used. To predict cytomegalovirus infection status, the study combined high-throughput TCR immunosequencing, statistical association of individual TCRs with disease status, and machine learning. In a later analysis, previously published TCR beta repertoires from several hundred donors were re-analyzed and high-resolution HLA genotyping was added so that TCR occurrence patterns could be studied. Rather than using new phenotypic data, the later analysis identified candidate immune exposures from TCR beta sequences and from how often those sequences occurred across donors. An earlier analysis of approximately 500 of the donors applied high-throughput TCR beta sequencing to assess whether each TCR beta V gene segment acted as functional or pseudogenic. Alongside the repertoire data, information on donor age, sex, ethnicity and CMV serostatus was compiled. A later genetic analysis took genome-wide SNP genotypes for about 55% of the 666 donors and used that subset as a discovery cohort. Every discovery cohort repertoire had been produced on one sequencing platform. HLA typing covered class I and class II loci at four-digit resolution. The number of typed donors differed by locus: roughly 620-630 for A, B, C, DRB1 and DQB1; roughly 510 for DQA1; approximately 600 for DPA1; and about 450 for DPB1. A handful of DR-DQ haplotypes were treated as single units for association and clustering because of strong linkage in the cohort. Among about 410 genotyped donors of the cohort, an average of around 240,000 unique TCR beta nucleotide sequences was sequenced per donor, of which roughly 17% were non-productive.

Remarks on this clone: Its antigen is unknown. No base quality values were provided; no much bigger clone lies one nucleotide off.

The paper's findings and limits, for the study overall: In a later analysis, the rate of TCR association differed among HLA loci, with DRB1 alleles having the most associated TCRs and HLA-C alleles having the fewest. The earlier analysis of approximately 560 of the donors excluded roughly 17 rarely observed V segments, including chromosome 9 orphons, because counts were too low. Presence/absence analyses assumed roughly uniform sequencing depth across donors, an assumption that may not hold. A further reported finding was that TCR beta sequences accurately predicted the HLA-A and HLA-B alleles for most subjects in the first cohort. A group of highly shared sequence variants was considered likely to be a technical artifact of the sequencing pipeline. Because HLA typing was unavailable for some donors at each locus, only the typed subset was used in association tests. Compared with equally common non-associated chains, HLA-associated TCR beta chains in a later analysis were more clonally expanded and had lower generation probabilities. This cohort had only TCR beta chains sequenced, and the lack of alpha or paired-chain data limited which features could be detected. Three of the identified cytomegalovirus-associated TCR beta chains were confirmed in vitro to be specific for cytomegalovirus antigens. According to a later analysis, most CMV-associated TCR beta chains appeared to be HLA-restricted, and the HLA associations seemed to be driven largely by CMV exposure. In a later analysis, several top co-occurrence clusters were reported to appear linked to parvovirus B19, influenza, CMV and Epstein-Barr virus. Specific HLA alleles were associated with 16,951 TCR beta sequences at a false discovery rate of 0.05 in a later analysis. Linkage disequilibrium might explain the correlated functional status among segregating V segments, but an unknown experimental factor could not be ruled out. In an earlier analysis of roughly 560 of the donors, most TCR beta V segments were observed in productive rearrangements about 87% or about 30% of the time, broadly matching IMGT annotations. A later genetic analysis associated a missense DCLRE1C variant with V-gene and J-gene trimming of TCR beta chains, and an independent cohort replicated the association. The authors suggested that the approach could potentially be extended to other disease states and immunological phenotypes. For the cohort, immune exposure information was limited to CMV serostatus. The classifier was reported to diagnose cytomegalovirus status with high specificity and sensitivity in both the original and validation cohorts. Some IMGT-functional V segments, including TRBV6-2 and TRBV6-3, could not be told apart with the 87-base-pair reads, so those segments were excluded. Across donors, most TCR sequences were observed very rarely, whereas some public TCRs were present in many individuals. Assigning TCR associations to individual alleles was difficult when HLA alleles, especially DR and DQ, strongly co-occurred. Compared with the roughly 670-donor mean, donors in an Asian-associated ancestry cluster had fewer N-insertions in productive TCRs, according to a later genetic analysis. The study gave a list of around 170 TCR beta chains associated with cytomegalovirus.

The library was generated by the immunoSEQ multiplex PCR assay. The multiplex PCR relied on a mix of 60 forward primers for TCR Vbeta segments and 13 reverse primers for TCR Jbeta segments. The CDR3 region of rearranged TCR beta genes was amplified from genomic DNA by a multiplex PCR assay. The Illumina HiSeq System was used to sequence the amplified TCR beta libraries as 87-base-pair reads. As for the original processing: A later analysis tallied some 79 million unique TCR beta chains across the approximately 670 repertoires, and approximately 9.9 million of those chains were shared by two or more donors. Raw reads were error-corrected and collapsed into unique sequences by a nearest-neighbor algorithm in which closely related sequences were merged to remove PCR and sequencing errors. V, D and J gene segments were assigned by aligning CDR3 sequences to IMGT reference sequences. For a sequence to be retained, a match of at least six nucleotides to both a V gene segment and a J gene segment was required. A rearrangement counted as productive if the CDR3 had no stop codons and remained in frame with V and J, and every other rearrangement counted as non-productive. Following IMGT convention, CDR3 was defined as the stretch from the second conserved V-encoded cysteine up to the conserved J-encoded phenylalanine. The earlier analysis of roughly 590 of the donors excluded any sequence lacking an unambiguous match to a single V gene segment. An earlier analysis of fewer than 650 of the donors classified V segments as functional when productive rearrangements were above 56.7% and as segregating when the standard deviation between donors was above 5%. A statistical classification framework was developed to diagnose cytomegalovirus status using the catalog of TCR beta chain sequences. A later analysis assigned V and J genes by comparing TCR nucleotide sequences with IMGT/GENE-DB human TR gene sequences. A later analysis assigned CDR3 sequences and most-parsimonious VDJ recombination scenarios with the TCRdist pipeline. A later analysis defined each TCR beta chain by its CDR3 amino acid sequence plus V-gene family, and excluded reads lacking a unique V-gene family. In a later analysis, nearly 600 highly shared, low-generation-probability nucleotide sequences were removed to address suspected cross-contamination and a sequencing artifact. A later analysis calculated a clonal expansion index for each public chain from normalized within-repertoire ranks of inferred template counts. Generation probabilities in a later analysis came from a VDJ recombination model fitted to out-of-frame rearrangements, and those results were checked against IGoR. Hypergeometric tests were used in a later analysis to score TCR-TCR, TCR-HLA and TCR-CMV co-occurrence, with a repertoire-size bias correction applied to the TCR pairs. A later analysis estimated false discovery rates by permuting HLA or CMV assignments 20 times. In a later analysis, co-occurring TCRs were grouped using DBSCAN, with TCRdist sequence similarity added in when clustering inside HLA-allele-positive subsets. For co-occurrence clustering, repertoires with fewer than 30,000 or more than 120,000 public chains were excluded, along with 5 or 6 repertoires with anomalous nucleotide sharing. TCRdb carries this immuneACCESS record with in-frame sequences only. Its versions omit some clonotypes, under half of them owing to an unresolved V gene in the studies checked, with the rest unexplained. V and J calls and clone size follow that table, whereas D and trimming were derived from the DNA. The table for this sample lists under 150,000 clones; 70% to 85% of them were counted only once. The ten largest clones take up approximately 3% of the sample.

The cohort was made up of about 610 healthy bone marrow donors. At the time of sampling, all cohort members were nominally healthy, though unrecorded immune exposures were likely present. The donor tested CMV seronegative and was one of the 352 seronegative cohort members. A peripheral blood sample was provided by each donor, and peripheral blood mononuclear cells were used for TCR beta sequencing. The Qiagen DNeasy Blood Extraction Kit was used to extract genomic DNA from the blood cell samples. V and J lose 5 bases and 7 bases, and a span of 20 bases separates them. CDR1 and CDR2, per the germline V gene, are MNHNS and SASEGT. The CDR3 has 15 amino acids, counting the end cysteine and phenylalanine. CDR3 DNA only is kept here, 45 bases in frame from base 1.

This clonotype originated in a boy younger than 10 in good health and CMV-seronegative. In this chain, TRBV6-1 is recombined with TRBJ1-2; perhaps TRBD1 is the D gene, with 6 bases matching. Sequencing was performed on PBMCs. CDR3 protein: CASSPPGRGLFGYTF. The DNA sequence is TGTGCCAGCAGTCCCCCCGGGCGGGGGCTCTTTGGCTACACCTTC.